The 25 T cell receptor beta chains listed next were all sequenced from one sample in a study of blood T cell repertoires in COVID-19 (TCRdb year 2020). Libraries came from the immunoSEQ multiplex PCR assay. In its TCRdb copy, this immuneACCESS table keeps in-frame sequences only and misses some clones. Where compared with another copy, unresolved V genes explain less than half of these, and the others have no known cause. The sample yields around 76,000 clones; approximately 85% were counted once. Over 4.5% of the sample goes to the ten largest clones. The material sequenced was peripheral blood. These TCRs come from a man older than 75 with acute or convalescent COVID-19.

The DNA of the CDR3 is TGTGCCAGCAGTTTGCTAGATAGACCTAACTATGGCTACACCTTC. Its translation: CASSLLDRPNYGYTF. This chain uses TRBV28 with TRBJ1-2; no reliable D call. V gave up 3 bases and J gave up 0 bases, with 11 bases separating them. The length of the CDR3 is 15 residues. Germline V gene lookup returns CDR1 MDHEN and CDR2 SYDVKM.

The rearrangement joins TRBV29-1 to TRBJ2-5, with 13 nucleotides matching TRBD2. The CDR3 is made up of 15 amino acids. Unmatched junction bases numbered 9, after V lost 6 bases and J lost 5 bases. Looked up from germline, CDR1 is SQVTM and CDR2 is ANQGSEA. This CDR3 is CSVGTSGTRGETQYF. The CDR3 coding sequence is TGCAGCGTGGGGACTAGCGGGACTCGAGGGGAGACCCAGTACTTC.

The V and J genes are TRBV7-2 and TRBJ2-1; 9 nucleotides align to TRBD1. V lost 0 bases, J lost 6 bases, and 9 bases stayed unmatched. The CDR3 totals 17 residues. In germline, CDR1 is SGHTA, CDR2 FQGNSA. The CDR3 nucleotides read TGTGCCAGCAGCTTAGCCCGGACAGGGGCGTATATCAATGAGCAGTTCTTC. Residues: CASSLARTGAYINEQFF.

The J gene is TRBJ2-5, the V gene TRBV7-8; the D gene is possibly TRBD2 (5 bases). V was shortened by 4 bases and J by 1 base, with 10 bases between the two germline ends. CDR3 length: 14 amino acids. The V gene's germline CDR1 is SGHVS and CDR2 FQNEAQ. The CDR3 loop reads CASSSGRLQETQYF. CDR3 bases: TGTGCCAGCAGCTCGGGAAGGCTCCAAGAGACCCAGTACTTC.

The chain employs TRBV5-6 and TRBJ2-5, with TRBD2 identical over 9 bases. Germline CDR1 is SGHDT and CDR2 is YYEEEE. V dropped 0 bases and J dropped 3; count of bases not matched to a gene: 12. This CDR3 comprises 18 residues. The CDR3 spells CASSLERPRTSEKETQYF. Here the CDR3 DNA reads TGTGCCAGCAGCTTGGAAAGACCTCGGACTAGCGAGAAAGAGACCCAGTACTTC.

The chain carries TRBV5-6 and TRBJ1-2; maybe TRBD1 (5 bases). Trimming left V 3 bases short and J 6 bases short, with 15 bases between. Germline lookup yields CDR1 SGHDT and CDR2 YYEEEE. The length of the CDR3 is 14 residues. The CDR3 DNA is TGTGCCAGCAGCTGGTGGACACGGCGAGATGGCTACACCTTC. It codes for CASSWWTRRDGYTF.

In this sample, this clone turned up once. The chain combines TRBV19 with TRBJ1-6, with 7 nucleotides matching TRBD1. CDR3 length: 16 amino acids. CDR1 and CDR2 (germline): LNHDA, SQIVND (reference sequence). V gave up 8 bases and J gave up 3 bases; unmatched junction bases: 10. CDR3 region: CASRVGQFFYNSPLHF. The CDR3 DNA reads as TGTGCCAGTCGAGTGGGACAGTTCTTCTATAATTCACCCCTCCACTTT. The full variable domain, with the rest looked up from reference TRBV19 and TRBJ1-6, is DGGITQSPKYLFRKEGQNVTLSCEQNLNHDAMYWYRQDPGQGLRLIYYSQIVNDFQKGDIAEGYSVSREKKESFPLTVTSAQKNPTAFYLCASRVGQFFYNSPLHFGNGTRLTVT.

The sample holds a few counts of this clone. The chain recombines TRBV30 with TRBJ2-7; D is unresolved. Trimming took off 3 bases at V and 0 bases at J, with 6 bases between the two ends. Germline V CDR1 and CDR2: GTSNPN, SVGIG (reference sequence). CDR3 size: 12 residues. CDR3 nucleotides: TGTGCCTGGAGAGACACCTCCTACGAGCAGTACTTC. Protein product: CAWRDTSYEQYF.

V gene TRBV5-1 combines with J gene TRBJ2-7, with 8 bases lining up with TRBD2. The V gene end was trimmed by 4 bases and the J gene end by 2 bases; junction bases not matched to a gene: 35. There are 24 residues in the CDR3. CDR1 and CDR2 (germline): SGHRS, YFSETQ. The CDR3 DNA reads TGCGCCAGCAGCCTGACTTACAGCGGGACCCTAGGGGCGGGAGGCCTCATCGGGGCCTACGAGCAGTACTTC. Translated: CASSLTYSGTLGAGGLIGAYEQYF.

This rearrangement joins TRBV5-6 to TRBJ2-1; D is perhaps TRBD1 (6 bases). Germline CDR1 is SGHDT and CDR2 is YYEEEE. CDR3 length: 16 amino acids. Between the trimmed V and J ends, which lost 0 bases and 1 base, there was a span of 11 bases. CDR3 sequence (DNA): TGTGCCAGCAGCTTGGTGGGGGCCAAATCCTACAATGAGCAGTTCTTC. Amino acid sequence: CASSLVGAKSYNEQFF.

This chain links TRBV5-1 with TRBJ2-1, with 8 bases fitting TRBD2. The germline V gene encodes CDR1 SGHRS and CDR2 YFSETQ. The CDR3 is 14 residues long. The junction had 8 bases not matched to a gene; V was cut back by 4 bases and J by 8 bases. In DNA, the CDR3 is TGCGCCAGCAGCCCGGGGAGCGGGAGAGATGAGCAGTTCTTC. This translates into CASSPGSGRDEQFF.

The chain recombines TRBV4-3 with TRBJ2-2; D is perhaps TRBD1 (5 bases). The CDR3 is made up of 15 amino acids. Germline values: CDR1 LGHNA, CDR2 YSLEER. Between the trimmed V and J ends, which lost 4 bases and 4 bases, there was a span of 13 bases. The CDR3 region is CASSPDSEVTGELFF. DNA of the CDR3: TGCGCCAGCAGCCCAGACAGCGAAGTCACCGGGGAGCTGTTTTTT.

This clone was found a few times. The genes are TRBV6-5 and TRBJ1-2; D is uncertain. The CDR3 is 13 residues long. V was clipped by 7 bases and J by 2 bases, with 11 bases between them. Germline loops: CDR1 MNHEY, CDR2 SVGAGI. DNA of the CDR3: TGTGCCAGCAAGTTACTAGGGAACTATGGCTACACCTTC. This translates into CASKLLGNYGYTF.

The chain is built from TRBV6-5 and TRBJ2-7; 7 bases map to TRBD1. J gave up 0 bases and V 5 bases, and 4 bases lay outside the gene matches. In germline, CDR1 is MNHEY, CDR2 SVGAGI. The CDR3 extends over 14 amino acids. CDR3 residues: CASSNRGFSYEQYF. CDR3 nucleotide sequence: TGTGCCAGCAGTAACAGGGGATTCTCCTACGAGCAGTACTTC.

The V and J genes are TRBV6-4 and TRBJ2-7; 12 bases agree with TRBD2. The CDR3 loop spans 15 amino acids. V lost 3 bases, J lost 3 bases, and 3 bases stayed unmatched. From germline, CDR1 is MRHNA and CDR2 SNTAGT. In DNA form, the CDR3 reads TGTGCCAGCAGTGAACTAGCGGGAGGACTCTACGAGCAGTACTTC. Protein: CASSELAGGLYEQYF.

CDR3 region: CASRGQGAQGSPLHF. CDR3 nucleotides: TGCGCCAGCCGAGGACAGGGGGCACAGGGTTCACCCCTCCACTTT. The chain uses TRBV5-1 and TRBJ1-6; 11 positions agree with TRBD1. Germline CDR1 and CDR2: SGHRS and YFSETQ. This CDR3 spans 15 amino acids. The V segment lost 7 bases and the J segment 9 bases; nucleotides outside the gene matches: 9.

The rearrangement joins TRBV11-2 to TRBJ2-3; 11 nucleotides agree with TRBD2. The V and J ends lost 1 base and 0 bases, in that order; junction bases with no gene match: 0. Germline V gene data show CDR1 as SGHAT and CDR2 as FQNNGV. The CDR3 has 16 amino acids. CDR3 DNA sequence: TGTGCCAGCAGCTTAGGACTAGCGGGGAGCACAGATACGCAGTATTTT. It translates to CASSLGLAGSTDTQYF. The variable domain in full, completed from reference TRBV11-2 and TRBJ2-3, reads EAGVAQSPRYKIIEKRQSVAFWCNPISGHATLYWYQQILGQGPKLLIQFQNNGVVDDSQLPKDRFSAERLKGVDSTLKIQPAKLEDSAVYLCASSLGLAGSTDTQYFGPGTRLTVL.

The chain uses TRBV24-1 and TRBJ2-1; possible D gene TRBD2, 6 bases. V was pared by 5 bases and J by 12 bases, with 16 bases between. The CDR3 covers 13 residues. Looked up from germline, CDR1 is KGHDR and CDR2 is SFDVKD. CDR3 nucleotides: TGTGCCACCAGTGCCTCGCGGGATAAGGGGCAGTTCTTC. Protein sequence: CATSASRDKGQFF.

DNA of the CDR3: TGTGCCAGCAGTTCCCCCTCGGGACAGGAGTTTTACGAGCAGTACTTC. Protein sequence: CASSSPSGQEFYEQYF. J is TRBJ2-7 and V is TRBV28; 8 bases match TRBD1. Germline V gene data show CDR1 as MDHEN and CDR2 as SYDVKM. The V gene end was trimmed by 4 bases and the J gene end by 4 bases; junction bases not matched to a gene: 12. This CDR3 spans 16 amino acids.

The chain links TRBV30 to TRBJ1-4, with 10 nucleotides matching TRBD1. This CDR3 is built from 15 residues. V lost 1 base, J lost 6 bases, and 5 bases stayed unmatched. In germline, CDR1 is GTSNPN, CDR2 SVGIG (reference sequence). As DNA, the CDR3 is TGTGCCTGGAGTGGACAGACAGGGGGCTATGAAAAACTGTTTTTT. Translated, it gives CAWSGQTGGYEKLFF. Combining the CDR3 with reference TRBV30 and TRBJ1-4 gives the whole variable domain SQTIHQWPATLVQPVGSPLSLECTVEGTSNPNLYWYRQAAGRGLQLLFYSVGIGQISSEVPQNLSASRPQDRQFILSSKKLLLSDSGFYLCAWSGQTGGYEKLFFGSGTQLSVL.

The J gene is TRBJ2-1, the V gene TRBV5-1, with TRBD2 identical over 8 bases. Germline V gene data show CDR1 as SGHRS and CDR2 as YFSETQ. Unmatched junction bases numbered 1, after V lost 0 bases and J lost 2 bases. This CDR3 is 15 amino acids long. CDR3 coding DNA: TGCGCCAGCAGCTTGGGACTAGCGACCTACAATGAGCAGTTCTTC. This translates into CASSLGLATYNEQFF. Filled out from reference TRBV5-1 and TRBJ2-1, the complete variable domain reads KAGVTQTPRYLIKTRGQQVTLSCSPISGHRSVSWYQQTPGQGLQFLFEYFSETQRNKGNFPGRFSGRQFSNSRSEMNVSTLELGDSALYLCASSLGLATYNEQFFGPGTRLTVL.

Only one count was recorded for this clone. In the same sample, other DNA sequences code for this CDR3. The chain employs TRBV5-4 and TRBJ2-5; the match to TRBD2 covers 8 bases. After removal of 2 bases from V and 5 bases from J, the junction contained 5 bases not matched to a gene. This CDR3 has 14 amino acids. Looked up from germline, CDR1 is SGHNT and CDR2 is YYREEE (reference sequence). The CDR3 is CASSLAGAGETQYF. The CDR3 region has the DNA TGTGCCAGCAGCTTAGCGGGGGCGGGGGAGACCCAGTACTTC.

V usage is TRBV2 and J usage is TRBJ2-1; possible D gene TRBD2, 5 bases. V was clipped by 4 bases and J by 5 bases, with 12 bases between them. Germline values: CDR1 SNHLY, CDR2 FYNNEI. CDR3 length: 14 residues. For the CDR3, the DNA is TGTGCCAGCAGTGTGTTTGAGGGCAACAATGAGCAGTTCTTC. Translating gives CASSVFEGNNEQFF. The full variable domain, completed using reference TRBV2 and TRBJ2-1, is EPEVTQTPSHQVTQMGQEVILRCVPISNHLYFYWYRQILGQKVEFLVSFYNNEISEKSEIFDDQFSVERPDGSNFTLKIRSTKLEDSAMYFCASSVFEGNNEQFFGPGTRLTVL.

The J gene is TRBJ2-7, the V gene TRBV9; D may be TRBD1 (6 bases). Trimming shortened V by 4 bases and J by 6 bases, and 17 bases separated the two germline ends. Per germline, CDR1 SGDLS and CDR2 YYNGEE. CDR3 size: 14 residues. CDR3 region: CASSPQTTGTEQYF. CDR3 bases: TGTGCCAGCAGCCCCCAGACGACAGGAACCGAGCAGTACTTC.

The V and J genes are TRBV7-2 and TRBJ2-3; TRBD1 aligns across 10 bases. This CDR3 region has 15 residues. Germline CDR1 reads SGHTA; CDR2 reads FQGNSA. After removal of 5 bases from V and 1 base from J, the junction contained 3 bases not matched to a gene. The CDR3 loop is CASSRGTGGTDTQYF. CDR3 in DNA: TGTGCCAGCAGCCGGGGGACAGGGGGCACAGATACGCAGTATTTT.